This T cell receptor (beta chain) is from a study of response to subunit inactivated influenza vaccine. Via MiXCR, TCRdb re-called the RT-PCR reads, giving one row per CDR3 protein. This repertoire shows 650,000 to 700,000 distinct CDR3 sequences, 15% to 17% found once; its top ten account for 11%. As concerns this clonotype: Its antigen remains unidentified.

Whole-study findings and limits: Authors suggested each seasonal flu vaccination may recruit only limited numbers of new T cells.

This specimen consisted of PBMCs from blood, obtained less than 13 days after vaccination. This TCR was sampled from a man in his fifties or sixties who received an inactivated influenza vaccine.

The CDR3 reads CASSYSTPPTYEQYF. For the CDR3, the DNA is TGTGCCAGCAGTTACTCGACACCCCCGACCTACGAGCAGTACTTC. The rearrangement links TRBV6-5 to TRBJ2-7; D remains unclear. The CDR3 is 15 amino acids. Germline CDR1 is MNHEY and CDR2 is SVGAGI. V lost 0 bases to trimming and J lost 2 bases, with 11 bases between them.